This T cell receptor (beta chain) was retrieved from a study of T cell responses to AZD1222 COVID-19 vaccine. Study-wide results and caveats: White British donors predominated, females outnumbered males, and clonal diversity was possibly underestimated. None of the repertoires were sampled until the peak T cell response had passed. Nearly half of the spike-specific TCRs reportedly recognize variant regions that carry no mutations.

To note about this clone: The antigen remains undetermined.

Profiled with immunoSEQ multiplex PCR; TCRdb holds only in-frame clones, not every one. The sample includes some 150,000 clones, 92% of them seen just once. The CDR3 loop spans 14 amino acids. Trimming took off 7 bases at V and 1 base at J, with 10 bases between the two ends. Germline CDR1 is SGHAT and CDR2 is FQNNGV. The clonotype comes from an adult in good health. This sample comprised peripheral blood, obtained on day 0 of MenACWY control vaccination. V gene TRBV11-2 combines with J gene TRBJ2-2, with no clear D. The CDR3 DNA reads TGTGCCAGCACCCAAACGGTGAACACCGGGGAGCTGTTTTTT. This sequence encodes CASTQTVNTGELFF.